This TCR beta chain came from a study of CD8+ T cells in alopecia areata (dated by TCRdb to 2016 to 2019). Notes on the research overall: Treated patients were enrolled in an open-label pilot trial of oral tofacitinib, 5 to 10 mg twice daily, for moderate-to-severe alopecia areata. Patients on tofacitinib were biopsied at baseline and after 4 and 24 weeks of treatment, and several of the patients also had a later scalp biopsy. immunoSEQ multiplex PCR using 35 Vbeta forward primers and 13 Jbeta reverse primers was used to amplify TCRbeta CDR3 regions. Scalp clonality was compared among normal scalp (n=4), patchy alopecia areata scalp (n=8), and alopecia totalis/universalis scalp (n=8). Tofacitinib was given for 6 to 18 months, followed by 6 months of follow-up off drug to assess delayed response and recurrence. RNA was obtained with the PAXgene miRNA kit for fixed scalp, the miRNeasy kit for PBMCs, and the RNeasy kit for mouse skin. Scalp tissue and sorted CD4+ and CD8+ peripheral blood T cells from patchy and totalis/universalis alopecia areata patients and from healthy controls were covered by human TCRbeta sequencing. The study used high-throughput TCRbeta sequencing to examine T cell clonal expansion in alopecia areata, in both the C3H/HeJ mouse model and human patients. In treated patients, disease severity was measured using the SALT score, which gives the percentage of scalp surface area affected.

CDR1 and CDR2 are drawn from the germline V gene: SGHTA, FQGNSA. The CDR3 sequence holds 14 residues, the cysteine and phenylalanine included. Only the CDR3 part of the read is kept: 42 bases, read in frame from the first base. Germline trimming: 5 bases from V, 5 bases from J; junction bases outside gene matches: 4. Study-wide conclusions, independent of this receptor: During tofacitinib treatment, many expanded lesional clones remained in scalp and blood, and this persistence may partly explain relapse after treatment is stopped. Shared TCR sequences between patients were less evident than in mice, which may be partly attributable to HLA diversity in the patient population. Scalp clonality and the number of expanded CD8+ clones among the top 100 scalp clones were significantly decreased by tofacitinib. The treated cohort was small, with a single nonresponder, so links between baseline CD8+ expansion and response need larger studies. Unlike mouse skin, where gammadelta T cells dominate, normal human skin contains resident alphabeta T cells that get sequenced too, which complicates analysis of the scalp TCR repertoire. Compared with normal scalp, lesional scalp had higher clonality and more expanded CD8+ clones, particularly in alopecia totalis/universalis, a pattern that suggests antigenic drive.

This clone was observed a handful of times. Its antigen has not been determined. No qualities accompany the bases; no much larger clone lies one base away. The time point label, as the study defines it: around 4 weeks on oral tofacitinib. The treatment or condition label, read with the paper, signifies: oral pan-JAK inhibitor, 5-10 mg twice daily. Peripheral blood and lesional scalp punch biopsies were obtained from patients with alopecia areata. PBMCs were separated by density centrifugation and stained for CD3, CD4 and CD8, after which CD4+ and CD8+ T cells were sorted on a FACSAria. Library prep was done by the immunoSEQ multiplex PCR assay. RNA was extracted from all samples and reverse transcribed into cDNA as template for TCR sequencing. SuperScript III was used for first-strand cDNA synthesis, primed with a 2:1 mix of oligo-dT and random hexamers. Amplification bias was assessed with a synthetic immune receptor repertoire, and residual bias was removed computationally. The paper's data handling went like this. Raw reads were preprocessed for error removal, and CDR3 was defined according to IMGT conventions as running from the conserved cysteine to phenylalanine. Clonality was computed as 1 minus the Shannon entropy, with the entropy normalized by log2 of the number of productive unique TCRs. Whether each scalp clone was CD4 or CD8 was inferred by checking scalp TCRbeta sequences against the CD4 and CD8 repertoires from sorted blood. Entries here come from immuneACCESS through TCRdb and include only in-frame sequences with V and J called. Some clones fail to appear in such tables; in the studies checked, an unresolved V gene covers under half of the shortfall, and the cause of the remainder is unknown. V and J calls plus clone size are reproduced from that table; the DNA served to infer D and trimming. This sample holds more than 150,000 clones; around 56% were observed only once. The ten largest account for less than 4% of the sample.

The sequence is built from TRBV7-2 and TRBJ1-5, with 9 middle bases fitting TRBD1. The source is a human donor with alopecia areata. The source was CD4+ T cells sorted from blood, collected at week 4, from a patient treated with tofacitinib. Here is the DNA: TGTGCCAGCAGCCCGAGGACAGGGGATCAGCCCCAGCATTTT. It encodes CASSPRTGDQPQHF.